The 30 T cell receptor beta chains presented below share a single source sample, sequenced in a study of T cells in Graves' hyperthyroidism and ophthalmopathy. It was RNA transcripts that yielded the amplified TCR beta CDR3 regions. RT-PCR in the first round (using the HTBI primer set) targeted the TCR CDR3. TCRdb re-called the multiplex PCR reads through MiXCR, storing one row per CDR3 protein. Of about 300,000 distinct CDR3 sequences listed, approximately 18% are singletons. Sequencing used blood. The receptor source for this set is a man in his fifties with Graves' ophthalmopathy.

This chain links TRBV20-1 with TRBJ2-7; the match to TRBD1 covers 7 bases. Germline CDR1 DFQATT, CDR2 SNEGSKA (reference sequence). The CDR3 covers 13 residues. V was pared by 5 bases and J by 6 bases, with 10 bases of the junction left unmatched. Here the CDR3 DNA reads TGCAGTGCTGAGGTCGCTCGGACAGGCGAGCAGTACTTC. Encoded protein: CSAEVARTGEQYF.

The chain joins TRBV6-1 to TRBJ2-3; TRBD2 matches at 9 bases. Germline CDR1 is MNHNS and CDR2 is SASEGT. V dropped 3 bases and J dropped 2; count of bases not matched to a gene: 3. The length of the CDR3 is 15 residues. CDR3 DNA sequence: TGTGCCAGCAGTGATCCGGGACTAGCCACAGATACGCAGTATTTT. Its protein product is CASSDPGLATDTQYF.

This clonotype was seen many times. The chain carries TRBV5-1 and TRBJ2-7, with D possibly TRBD2 on 6 matching bases. The CDR3 consists of 13 residues. Trimming removed 4 bases from V and 6 bases from J, with 14 bases in between. Germline CDR1 reads SGHRS; CDR2 reads YFSETQ. The CDR3 bases are TGCGCCAGCAGCGGACCACTAGCAAGCGAGCAGTACTTC. As protein: CASSGPLASEQYF.

This clonotype was seen ten or more times. The gene calls are TRBV9 and TRBJ2-1, with D tentatively TRBD1 (5 bases). CDR1 SGDLS and CDR2 YYNGEE come from the germline V gene. V lost 0 bases and J lost 4, with 14 bases in between. The CDR3 length is 16 residues. The CDR3 sequence is CASSVGSQGAYNEQFF. CDR3 coding DNA: TGTGCCAGCAGCGTAGGATCCCAGGGCGCTTACAATGAGCAGTTCTTC.

This chain uses TRBV9 with TRBJ2-5, with D maybe TRBD2 (6 bases). The length of the CDR3 is 16 residues. The germline V gene has CDR1 SGDLS and CDR2 YYNGEE. V shed 0 bases and J shed 1 base, with 13 bases lying between them. The CDR3 region has the DNA TGTGCCAGCAGCGTAGATCCCCGGGACTCCCAAGAGACCCAGTACTTC. Translating gives CASSVDPRDSQETQYF.

This clonotype was observed a few times. V usage is TRBV5-1 and J usage is TRBJ2-2, with 9 bases that match TRBD1. Trimming took 4 bases from V and 4 from J; bases not matched to a gene: 8. The germline V gene has CDR1 SGHRS and CDR2 YFSETQ. This CDR3 is built from 16 residues. CDR3 sequence: CASSGKQGALTGELFF. CDR3 in DNA: TGCGCCAGCAGCGGGAAACAGGGGGCGCTCACCGGGGAGCTGTTTTTT.

This chain uses TRBV3-1 with TRBJ2-1; possible D gene TRBD2, 6 bases. V was trimmed by 4 bases and J by 5 bases, leaving 15 bases between them. The CDR3 spans 15 residues. Germline V gives CDR1 LGHDT, CDR2 YNNKEL (reference sequence). The CDR3: CASSLGEAWDNEQFF. Written as DNA, the CDR3 is TGTGCCAGCAGCCTCGGGGAGGCATGGGACAATGAGCAGTTCTTC.

The chain combines TRBV30 with TRBJ2-5; tentatively, D is TRBD1 or TRBD2 (5 bases each). Germline-derived CDR1 and CDR2 are GTSNPN and SVGIG (reference sequence). The CDR3 is made up of 13 amino acids. Trimming shortened V by 7 bases and J by 5 bases, and 17 bases separated the two germline ends. The CDR3 DNA reads as TGTGCCTCGGGACCTATGCCATTGGAGACCCAGTACTTC. It codes for CASGPMPLETQYF. Combining the CDR3 with reference TRBV30 and TRBJ2-5 gives the whole variable domain SQTIHQWPATLVQPVGSPLSLECTVEGTSNPNLYWYRQAAGRGLQLLFYSVGIGQISSEVPQNLSASRPQDRQFILSSKKLLLSDSGFYLCASGPMPLETQYFGPGTRLLVL.

This sequence joins TRBV12-3 or TRBV12-4 and TRBJ2-4; D is ambiguous. This CDR3 is 15 amino acids long. V was clipped by 5 bases and J by 0 bases, with 11 bases between them. The CDR3 is CASSNGVLAKNIQYF. As DNA, the CDR3 is TGTGCCAGCAGTAATGGTGTACTAGCCAAAAACATTCAGTACTTC.

The genes are TRBV28 and TRBJ2-3, with 7 bases that match TRBD1. This CDR3 region has 14 residues. The V gene's germline CDR1 is MDHEN and CDR2 SYDVKM. V was clipped by 6 bases and J by 2 bases; unmatched bases: 5. CDR3 in amino acids: CASSRDSPTDTQYF. CDR3 DNA sequence: TGTGCCAGCAGCCGGGACAGCCCCACAGATACGCAGTATTTT.

This chain joins TRBV5-1 and TRBJ2-3; 7 nucleotides align to TRBD1. The CDR3 has 15 residues. Germline-derived CDR1 and CDR2 are SGHRS and YFSETQ. V shed 4 bases and J 2 bases; nucleotides not matched to a gene: 7. The CDR3 nucleotides read TGCGCCAGCAGCCACCAGGGGGTGGACACAGATACGCAGTATTTT. Protein sequence: CASSHQGVDTDTQYF.

The chain carries TRBV30 and TRBJ2-2; D is undetermined. Germline CDR1 and CDR2: GTSNPN and SVGIG (reference sequence). The CDR3 length is 14 residues. V shed 0 bases and J shed 1 base, with 6 bases lying between them. The CDR3 reads CAWSVQLNTGELFF. As DNA, the CDR3 is TGTGCCTGGAGTGTACAACTGAACACCGGGGAGCTGTTTTTT.

In its sample, this clonotype was seen many times. J is TRBJ1-1 and V is TRBV20-1, with a possible D match to TRBD1 (5 bases). There are 16 residues in the CDR3. Looked up from germline, CDR1 is DFQATT and CDR2 is SNEGSKA (reference sequence). V gave up 5 bases and J gave up 4 bases, with 23 bases separating them. CDR3 sequence (DNA): TGCAGTGCTTCTCTATCGGCACCCGGGGGGAGCACTGAAGCTTTCTTT. This translates into CSASLSAPGGSTEAFF.

Many counts were recorded for this clonotype. The chain couples TRBV20-1 to TRBJ2-7, with TRBD1 as a possible D gene (5 bases). CDR3 length: 15 amino acids. Germline CDR1 is DFQATT and CDR2 is SNEGSKA (reference sequence). V lost 3 bases, J lost 4 bases, and 19 bases lay in between. CDR3 DNA sequence: TGCAGTGCTAGTTATCTAGGGGATTATTGGTACGAGCAGTACTTC. Protein sequence: CSASYLGDYWYEQYF.

This clonotype was seen many times. The rearrangement joins TRBV5-1 to TRBJ1-1; D call uncertain. Trimming cost V 0 bases and J 1 base, with 7 bases left between them. The length of the CDR3 is 14 residues. Germline V lookup: CDR1 SGHRS, CDR2 YFSETQ. CDR3 nucleotides: TGCGCCAGCAGCTTGGGACACCCGAACACTGAAGCTTTCTTT. This translates into CASSLGHPNTEAFF.

This clonotype has a single count. This sequence joins TRBV29-1 and TRBJ2-1, with D tentatively TRBD2 (5 bases). This CDR3 spans 20 amino acids. V dropped 6 bases and J dropped 0 bases, with 30 bases sitting between them. Germline lookup yields CDR1 SQVTM and CDR2 ANQGSEA. CDR3 sequence reads: CSVYSTESPLQTSSYNEQFF. CDR3 DNA: TGCAGCGTATACAGCACAGAATCACCATTACAAACTAGCTCCTACAATGAGCAGTTCTTC.

In its sample, this clonotype was seen many times. The chain uses TRBV5-1 and TRBJ2-3; 8 positions match TRBD2. In germline, CDR1 is SGHRS, CDR2 YFSETQ. V trimming: 4 bases; J trimming: 2 bases; junction bases outside the gene matches: 6. The CDR3 runs 15 residues. DNA of the CDR3: TGCGCCAGCAGCCCGGGACTAGATCCCACAGATACGCAGTATTTT. Protein: CASSPGLDPTDTQYF.

This clonotype was seen ten or more times. The chain uses TRBV28 and TRBJ2-2; 10 nucleotides agree with TRBD2. The germline CDR1 and CDR2 sequences are MDHEN and SYDVKM. V lost 4 bases to trimming and J lost 3 bases; unmatched junction nucleotides: 2. CDR3 size: 15 residues. The CDR3 DNA reads as TGTGCCAGCAGTTGGAGCGGGAGGGACACCGGGGAGCTGTTTTTT. Amino acids: CASSWSGRDTGELFF.

The V and J genes are TRBV28 and TRBJ1-2; TRBD1 aligns across 7 bases. The CDR3 is made up of 15 amino acids. The J segment lost 4 bases and the V segment lost 4 bases, leaving 9 bases of the junction unmatched. Germline CDR1 is MDHEN and CDR2 is SYDVKM. The CDR3 reads CASSSTGTEGYGYTF. The CDR3 bases are TGTGCCAGCAGTTCAACCGGGACAGAAGGCTATGGCTACACCTTC.

The table lists this clonotype with many counts. The chain carries TRBV18 and TRBJ2-7, with no clear D. CDR3 length equals 12 residues. V was clipped by 5 bases and J by 0 bases, with 5 bases between them. The germline V gene encodes CDR1 KGHSH and CDR2 LQKENI. In DNA, the CDR3 is TGTGCCAGCTCAGGTACCTCCTACGAGCAGTACTTC. Amino acid sequence: CASSGTSYEQYF.

V is TRBV28 and J is TRBJ2-5; 8 bases are a match to TRBD2. V gave up 8 bases and J gave up 5 bases; unmatched junction bases: 10. The CDR3 has 14 residues. CDR1 is MDHEN and CDR2 is SYDVKM in the germline V gene. CDR3 loop: CASRGAGGWETQYF. For the CDR3, the DNA is TGTGCCAGCCGAGGCGCGGGAGGTTGGGAGACCCAGTACTTC.

This clonotype showed up just once. The chain carries TRBV10-3 and TRBJ2-7; 15 bases line up with TRBD2. Looked up from germline, CDR1 is ENHRY and CDR2 is SYGVKD. V lost 9 bases and J lost 0; bases outside the gene matches: 3. This CDR3 is 15 amino acids long. CDR3 bases: TGTGCCATTGGACTAGCGGGGGGGAGCTCCTACGAGCAGTACTTC. This encodes CAIGLAGGSSYEQYF.

In this sample, this clonotype turned up a few times. This chain connects TRBV6-1 to TRBJ2-5; D unclear. CDR1 MNHNS and CDR2 SASEGT come from the germline V gene. This CDR3 spans 14 amino acids. Trimming pared 7 bases from V and 1 base from J, leaving 13 bases between. CDR3 bases: TGTGCCAGCACTCCGTCGGGCGTCCAAGAGACCCAGTACTTC. It encodes CASTPSGVQETQYF.

Worth noting for this clonotype: A much larger clone is a single base away; this may be a read error. The chain links TRBV3-1 to TRBJ2-7; tentatively, D is TRBD2 (6 bases). The CDR3 covers 14 residues. CDR1 is LGHDT and CDR2 is YNNKEL in the germline V gene (reference sequence). Trimming left V 1 base short and J 6 bases short, with 13 bases between. CDR3 in amino acids: CASSQAGDRSEQYF. CDR3 DNA sequence: TGTGCCAGCAGCCAAGCGGGAGATCGGAGCGAGCAGTACTTC.

This clonotype was detected ten times or more. The chain employs TRBV11-2 and TRBJ2-7; tentative D call: TRBD2 (5 bases). The V gene's germline CDR1 is SGHAT and CDR2 FQNNGV. V lost 3 bases and J lost 6, with 6 bases in between. This CDR3 contains 11 residues. CDR3 in DNA: TGTGCCAGCAGCTTTAGCGCCGAGCAGTACTTC. Its translation is CASSFSAEQYF.

The sample holds a few counts of this clonotype. The V call is TRBV20-1, the J call TRBJ1-5, with TRBD1 matching over 11 bases. V shed 5 bases and J 5 bases; nucleotides not matched to a gene: 5. This CDR3 spans 14 amino acids. Germline V gives CDR1 DFQATT, CDR2 SNEGSKA (reference sequence). In DNA form, the CDR3 reads TGCAGTGCTCCACGGACAGGGGGCCATCAGCCCCAGCATTTT. Its protein product is CSAPRTGGHQPQHF.

For this clonotype: Given a much more abundant clone one base away, this may be a read error. The CDR3 DNA follows: TGTGCCAGCTCTGTCTCCGAGACCCGGTACTTC. Encoded protein: CASSVSETRYF. The chain carries TRBV11-2 and TRBJ2-5; D remains unclear. Per the germline V gene, CDR1 is SGHAT and CDR2 is FQNNGV. The CDR3 is 11 residues long.

In its sample, this clonotype was seen many times. The chain couples TRBV12-3 or TRBV12-4 to TRBJ1-1; 7 bases are shared with TRBD1. This CDR3 has 14 residues. J was trimmed by 5 bases and V by 5 bases; bases with no gene match: 8. CDR3 residues: CASSPQGRWTEAFF. The CDR3 coding sequence is TGTGCCAGCAGTCCACAGGGGAGGTGGACTGAAGCTTTCTTT.

Turning to this clonotype: An end of the junction does not agree with germline; a read error may underlie this. The chain is built from TRBV10-1 and TRBJ1-5; possible D gene TRBD1, 6 bases. The CDR3 consists of 15 residues. CDR1 WNHNN and CDR2 SYGVQD come from the germline V gene (reference sequence). The CDR3 coding sequence is TGTGCCAGCAGAAAGGGGGTTTTTGACAATCAGCCCCAGCATTTT. Its protein is CASRKGVFDNQPQHF.

The chain combines TRBV29-1 with TRBJ2-3, with 12 nucleotides matching TRBD2. Unmatched junction bases numbered 8, after V lost 5 bases and J lost 8 bases. This CDR3 is 14 amino acids long. Germline CDR1 and CDR2: SQVTM and ANQGSEA. CDR3 residues: CSVPLAGGPGTQYF. DNA for the CDR3: TGCAGCGTTCCCCTAGCGGGAGGGCCTGGTACGCAGTATTTT.